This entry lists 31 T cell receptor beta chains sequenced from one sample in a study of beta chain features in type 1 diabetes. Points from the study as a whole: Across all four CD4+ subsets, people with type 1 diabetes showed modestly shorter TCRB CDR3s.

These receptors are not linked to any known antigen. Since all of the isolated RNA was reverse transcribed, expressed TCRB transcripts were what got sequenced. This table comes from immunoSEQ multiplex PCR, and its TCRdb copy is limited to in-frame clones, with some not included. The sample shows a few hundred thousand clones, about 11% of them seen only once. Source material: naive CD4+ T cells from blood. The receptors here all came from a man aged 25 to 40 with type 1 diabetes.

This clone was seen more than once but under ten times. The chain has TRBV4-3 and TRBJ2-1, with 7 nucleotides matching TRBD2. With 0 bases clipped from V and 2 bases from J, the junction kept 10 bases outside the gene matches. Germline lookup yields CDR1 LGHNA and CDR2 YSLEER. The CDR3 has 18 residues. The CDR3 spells CASSQDRRRLAPYNEQFF. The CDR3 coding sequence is TGCGCCAGCAGCCAAGATCGAAGGAGACTAGCTCCCTACAATGAGCAGTTCTTC.

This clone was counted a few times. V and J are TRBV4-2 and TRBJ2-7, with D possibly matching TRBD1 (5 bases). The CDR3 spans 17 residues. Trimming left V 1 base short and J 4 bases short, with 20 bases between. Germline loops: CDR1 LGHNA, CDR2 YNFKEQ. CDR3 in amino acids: CASSQGQGSYSTYEQYF. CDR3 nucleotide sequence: TGTGCCAGCAGCCAAGGTCAGGGCAGCTACTCTACTTACGAGCAGTACTTC.

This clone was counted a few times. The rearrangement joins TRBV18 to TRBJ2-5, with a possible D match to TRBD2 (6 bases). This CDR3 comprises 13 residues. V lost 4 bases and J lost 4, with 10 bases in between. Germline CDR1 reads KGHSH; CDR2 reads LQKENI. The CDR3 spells CASSLRGRETQYF. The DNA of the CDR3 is TGTGCCAGCTCACTGCGGGGCCGAGAGACCCAGTACTTC.

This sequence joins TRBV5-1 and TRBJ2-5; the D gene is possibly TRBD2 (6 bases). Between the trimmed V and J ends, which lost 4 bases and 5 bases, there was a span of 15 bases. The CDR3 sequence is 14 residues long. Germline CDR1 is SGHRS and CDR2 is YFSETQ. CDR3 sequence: CASSPGTAGETQYF. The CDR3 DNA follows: TGCGCCAGCAGCCCCGGGACGGCGGGGGAGACCCAGTACTTC.

This chain's CDR3 is CASSLGPSGDTQYF. The DNA of the CDR3 is TGTGCCAGCAGCTTAGGTCCCTCCGGGGATACGCAGTATTTT. The chain employs TRBV7-9 and TRBJ2-3; D remains ambiguous. CDR3 size: 14 residues. V was shortened by 1 base and J by 6 bases, with 11 bases between the two germline ends. Germline values: CDR1 SEHNR, CDR2 FQNEAQ (reference sequence).

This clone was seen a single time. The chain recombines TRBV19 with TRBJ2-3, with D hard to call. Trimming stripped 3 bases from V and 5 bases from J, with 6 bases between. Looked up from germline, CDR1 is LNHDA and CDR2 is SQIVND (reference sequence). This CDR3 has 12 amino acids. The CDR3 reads CASSMRRDTQYF. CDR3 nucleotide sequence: TGTGCCAGTAGTATGCGCCGAGATACGCAGTATTTT.

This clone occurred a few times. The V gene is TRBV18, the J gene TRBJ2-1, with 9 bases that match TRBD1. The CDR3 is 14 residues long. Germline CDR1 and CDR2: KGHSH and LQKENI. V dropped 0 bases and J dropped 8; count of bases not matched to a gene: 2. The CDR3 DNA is TGTGCCAGCTCACCACCCAGGGACAGGGATGAGCAGTTCTTC. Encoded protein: CASSPPRDRDEQFF.

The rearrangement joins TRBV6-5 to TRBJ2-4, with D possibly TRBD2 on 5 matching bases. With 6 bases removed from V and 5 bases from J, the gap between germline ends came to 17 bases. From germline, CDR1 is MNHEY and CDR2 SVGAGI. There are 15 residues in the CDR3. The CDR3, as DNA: TGTGCCAGCAGACTCGCGGGTCAGGCCCAAAACATTCAGTACTTC. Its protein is CASRLAGQAQNIQYF.

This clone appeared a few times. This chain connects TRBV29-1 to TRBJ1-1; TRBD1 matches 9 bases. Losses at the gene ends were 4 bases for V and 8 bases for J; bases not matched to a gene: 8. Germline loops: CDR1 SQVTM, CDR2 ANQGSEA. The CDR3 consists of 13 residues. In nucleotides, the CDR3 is TGCAGCGTTGTATCGGACAGGGGAGGCGAAGCTTTCTTT. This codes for CSVVSDRGGEAFF. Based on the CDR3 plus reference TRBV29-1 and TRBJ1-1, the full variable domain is SAVISQKPSRDICQRGTSLTIQCQVDSQVTMMFWYRQQPGQSLTLIATANQGSEATYESGFVIDKFPISRPNLTFSTLTVSNMSPEDSSIYLCSVVSDRGGEAFFGQGTRLTVV.

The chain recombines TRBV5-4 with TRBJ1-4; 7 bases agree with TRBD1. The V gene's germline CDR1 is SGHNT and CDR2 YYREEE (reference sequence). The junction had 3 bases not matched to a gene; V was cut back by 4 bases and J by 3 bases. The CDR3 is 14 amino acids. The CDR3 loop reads CASSPGQSNEKLFF. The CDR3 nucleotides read TGTGCCAGCAGCCCGGGACAGTCTAATGAAAAACTGTTTTTT.

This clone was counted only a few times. The CDR3 loop is CASMRRELKTQYF. The CDR3, as DNA: TGTGCCAGCATGCGTCGGGAGTTGAAGACCCAGTACTTC. V and J are TRBV7-3 and TRBJ2-5; TRBD2 might be the D (6 bases). V was clipped by 7 bases and J by 6 bases, with 15 bases between them. Germline loops: CDR1 SGHTA, CDR2 FQGTGA. This CDR3 comprises 13 residues.

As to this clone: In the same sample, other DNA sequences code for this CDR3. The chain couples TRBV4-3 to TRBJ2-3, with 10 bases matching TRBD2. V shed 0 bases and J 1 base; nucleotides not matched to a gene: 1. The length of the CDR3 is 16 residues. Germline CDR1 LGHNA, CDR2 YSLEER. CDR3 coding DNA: TGCGCCAGCAGCCAAGAAGCGGGGGGGGGCACAGATACGCAGTATTTT. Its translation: CASSQEAGGGTDTQYF.

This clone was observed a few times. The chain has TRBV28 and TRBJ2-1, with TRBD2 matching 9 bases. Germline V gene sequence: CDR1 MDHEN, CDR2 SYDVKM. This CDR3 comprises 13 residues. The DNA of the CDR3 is TGTGCACACCAGGCGGGGGGGCTATTTGAGCAGTTCTTC. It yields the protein CAHQAGGLFEQFF.

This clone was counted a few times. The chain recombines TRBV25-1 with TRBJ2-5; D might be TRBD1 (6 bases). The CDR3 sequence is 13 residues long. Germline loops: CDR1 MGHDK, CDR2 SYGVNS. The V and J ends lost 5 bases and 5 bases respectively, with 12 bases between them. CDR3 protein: CASSKRGTETQYF. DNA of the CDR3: TGTGCCAGCAGTAAAAGGGGGACGGAGACCCAGTACTTC. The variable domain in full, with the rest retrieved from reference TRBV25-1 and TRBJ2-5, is EADIYQTPRYLVIGTGKKITLECSQTMGHDKMYWYQQDPGMELHLIHYSYGVNSTEKGDLSSESTVSRIRTEHFPLTLESARPSHTSQYLCASSKRGTETQYFGPGTRLLVL.

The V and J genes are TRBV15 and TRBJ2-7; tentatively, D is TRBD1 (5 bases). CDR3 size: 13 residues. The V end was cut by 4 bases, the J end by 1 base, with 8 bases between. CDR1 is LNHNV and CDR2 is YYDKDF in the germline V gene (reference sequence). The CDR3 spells CATSMGQSYEQYF. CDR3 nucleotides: TGTGCCACCAGCATGGGGCAATCCTACGAGCAGTACTTC.

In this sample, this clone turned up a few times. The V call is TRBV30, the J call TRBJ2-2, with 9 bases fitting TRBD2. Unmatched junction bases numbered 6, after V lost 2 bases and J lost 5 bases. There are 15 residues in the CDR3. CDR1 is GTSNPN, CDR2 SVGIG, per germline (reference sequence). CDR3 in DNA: TGTGCCTGGAGTAGGGCTAGCGGGGTAACCGGGGAGCTGTTTTTT. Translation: CAWSRASGVTGELFF.

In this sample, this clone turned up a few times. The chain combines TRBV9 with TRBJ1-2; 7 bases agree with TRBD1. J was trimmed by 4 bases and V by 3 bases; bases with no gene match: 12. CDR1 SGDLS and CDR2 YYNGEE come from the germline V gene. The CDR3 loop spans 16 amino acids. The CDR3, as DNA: TGTGCCAGCAGCGAACGAATAGGGACAGAAAGCTATGGCTACACCTTC. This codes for CASSERIGTESYGYTF. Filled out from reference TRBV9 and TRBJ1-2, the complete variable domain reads DSGVTQTPKHLITATGQRVTLRCSPRSGDLSVYWYQQSLDQGLQFLIQYYNGEERAKGNILERFSAQQFPDLHSELNLSSLELGDSALYFCASSERIGTESYGYTFGSGTRLTVV.

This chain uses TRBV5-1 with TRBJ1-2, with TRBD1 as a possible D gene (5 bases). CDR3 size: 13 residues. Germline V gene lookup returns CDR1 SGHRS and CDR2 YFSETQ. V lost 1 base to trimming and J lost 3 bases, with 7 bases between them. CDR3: CASSLRDYYGYTF. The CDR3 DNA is TGCGCCAGCAGCTTGAGGGACTACTATGGCTACACCTTC.

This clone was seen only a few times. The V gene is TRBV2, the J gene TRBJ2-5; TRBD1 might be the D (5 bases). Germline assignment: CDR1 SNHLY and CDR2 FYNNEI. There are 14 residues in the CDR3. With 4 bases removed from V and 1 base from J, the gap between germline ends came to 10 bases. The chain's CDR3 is CASSVQGSQETQYF. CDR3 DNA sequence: TGTGCCAGCAGTGTTCAGGGTTCCCAAGAGACCCAGTACTTC.

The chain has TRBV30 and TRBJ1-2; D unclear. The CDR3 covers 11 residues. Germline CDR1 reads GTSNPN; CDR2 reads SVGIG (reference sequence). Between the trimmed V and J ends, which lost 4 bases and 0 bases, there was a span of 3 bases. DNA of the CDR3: TGTGCCTGGACCTCTAACTATGGCTACACCTTC. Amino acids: CAWTSNYGYTF.

The CDR3 sequence is CASSPDRGSETQYF. The CDR3 region has the DNA TGTGCCAGCAGCCCAGACAGGGGCTCAGAGACCCAGTACTTC. V and J are TRBV9 and TRBJ2-5; TRBD1 matches 8 bases. Germline V gene data show CDR1 as SGDLS and CDR2 as YYNGEE. The V and J ends lost 4 bases and 4 bases, in that order; junction bases with no gene match: 6. The CDR3 sequence is 14 residues long.

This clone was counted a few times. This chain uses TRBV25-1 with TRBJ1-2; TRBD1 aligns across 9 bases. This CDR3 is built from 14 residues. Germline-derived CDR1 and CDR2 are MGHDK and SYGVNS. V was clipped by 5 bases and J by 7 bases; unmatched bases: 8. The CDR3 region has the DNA TGTGCCAGCAGTAACCGGGACAGGGTTAGTGGCTACACCTTC. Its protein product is CASSNRDRVSGYTF.

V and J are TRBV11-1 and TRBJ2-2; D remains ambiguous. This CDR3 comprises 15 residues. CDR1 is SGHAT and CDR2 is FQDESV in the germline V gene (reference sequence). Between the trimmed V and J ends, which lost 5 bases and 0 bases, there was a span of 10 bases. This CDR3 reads CASSKRYSNTGELFF. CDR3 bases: TGTGCCAGCAGCAAACGGTACTCGAACACCGGGGAGCTGTTTTTT.

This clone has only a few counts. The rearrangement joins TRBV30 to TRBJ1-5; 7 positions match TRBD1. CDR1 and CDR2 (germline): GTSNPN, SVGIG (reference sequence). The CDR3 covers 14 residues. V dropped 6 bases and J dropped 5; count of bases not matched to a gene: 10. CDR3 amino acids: CACGPQGGYQPQHF. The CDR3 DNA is TGTGCCTGCGGGCCCCAAGGGGGCTATCAGCCCCAGCATTTT. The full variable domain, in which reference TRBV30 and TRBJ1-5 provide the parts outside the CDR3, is SQTIHQWPATLVQPVGSPLSLECTVEGTSNPNLYWYRQAAGRGLQLLFYSVGIGQISSEVPQNLSASRPQDRQFILSSKKLLLSDSGFYLCACGPQGGYQPQHFGDGTRLSIL.

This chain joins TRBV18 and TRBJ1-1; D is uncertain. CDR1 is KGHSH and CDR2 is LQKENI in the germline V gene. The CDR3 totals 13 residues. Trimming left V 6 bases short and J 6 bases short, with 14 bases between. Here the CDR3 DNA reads TGTGCCAGCTCGCCATTACCCGGGGCTGAAGCTTTCTTT. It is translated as CASSPLPGAEAFF.

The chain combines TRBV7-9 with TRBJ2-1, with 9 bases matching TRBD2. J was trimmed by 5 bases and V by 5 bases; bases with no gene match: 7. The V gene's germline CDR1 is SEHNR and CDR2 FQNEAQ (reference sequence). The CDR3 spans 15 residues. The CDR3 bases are TGTGCCAGCAGCCAAAGACTAGCGGTTAACAATGAGCAGTTCTTC. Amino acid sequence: CASSQRLAVNNEQFF.

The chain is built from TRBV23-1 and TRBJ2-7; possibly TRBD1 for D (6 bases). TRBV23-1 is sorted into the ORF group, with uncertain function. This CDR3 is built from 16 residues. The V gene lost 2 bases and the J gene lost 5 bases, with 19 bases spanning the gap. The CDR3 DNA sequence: TGCGCCAGCAGTCAACCCCCGGGACACCGTTTCCACGAGCAGTACTTC. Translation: CASSQPPGHRFHEQYF.

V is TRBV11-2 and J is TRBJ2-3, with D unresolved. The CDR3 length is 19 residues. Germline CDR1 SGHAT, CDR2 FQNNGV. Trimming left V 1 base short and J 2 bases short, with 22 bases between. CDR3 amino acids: CASSLVGLGVQSNTDTQYF. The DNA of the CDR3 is TGTGCCAGCAGCTTAGTTGGTCTTGGCGTACAGTCAAACACAGATACGCAGTATTTT.

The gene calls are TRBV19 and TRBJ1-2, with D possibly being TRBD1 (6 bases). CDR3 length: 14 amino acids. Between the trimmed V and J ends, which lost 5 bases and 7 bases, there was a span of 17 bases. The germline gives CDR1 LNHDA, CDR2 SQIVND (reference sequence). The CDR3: CASSPRGQPGGYTF. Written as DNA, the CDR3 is TGTGCCAGTAGTCCCCGAGGACAGCCCGGTGGCTACACCTTC.

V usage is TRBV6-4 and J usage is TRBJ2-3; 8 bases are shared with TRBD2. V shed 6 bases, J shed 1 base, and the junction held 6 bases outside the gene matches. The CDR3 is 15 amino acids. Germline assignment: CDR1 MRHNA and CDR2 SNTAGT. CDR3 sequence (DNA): TGTGCCAGCAGCCTCTATAGCGGGGGCACAGATACGCAGTATTTT. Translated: CASSLYSGGTDTQYF.

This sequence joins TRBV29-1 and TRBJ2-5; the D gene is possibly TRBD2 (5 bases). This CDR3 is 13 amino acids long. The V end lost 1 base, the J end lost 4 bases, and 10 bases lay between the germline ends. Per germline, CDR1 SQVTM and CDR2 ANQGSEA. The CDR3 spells CSVEAGIGETQYF. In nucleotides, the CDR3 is TGCAGCGTTGAAGCGGGGATAGGAGAGACCCAGTACTTC.